Below are 31 T cell receptor beta chains sequenced from a single sample in a study of blood T cells in healthy people across ages. Combining a sample-barcoded 5' primer with a J-beta primer mix, a second PCR ran for roughly 6 to 12 cycles. TCRdb used MiXCR to reprocess the 5' RACE reads, holding one entry per CDR3 protein. The table lists 500,000 to 700,000 distinct CDR3 sequences, 25% to 30% of them singletons. Sequencing was performed on blood. These receptors came from a woman at least 80 years old in good health.

The sample holds many counts of this clonotype. The chain uses TRBV9 and TRBJ2-5; 12 nucleotides agree with TRBD2. The CDR3 consists of 17 residues. CDR1 SGDLS and CDR2 YYNGEE come from the germline V gene. Trimming removed 0 bases from V and 3 bases from J; junction bases left unmatched: 6. CDR3 region: CASSVDPTSGGKETQYF. CDR3 DNA sequence: TGTGCCAGCAGCGTAGACCCAACTAGCGGGGGGAAAGAGACCCAGTACTTC.

This clonotype was counted ten times or more. J is TRBJ1-5 and V is TRBV27; possible D gene TRBD1, 6 bases. Germline assignment: CDR1 MNHEY and CDR2 SMNVEV (reference sequence). The CDR3 loop spans 17 amino acids. With 3 bases removed from V and 1 base from J, the gap between germline ends came to 16 bases. CDR3 nucleotide sequence: TGTGCCAGCAGTTTCTCCCGACAGGTCCTAAGCAATCAGCCCCAGCATTTT. As protein: CASSFSRQVLSNQPQHF.

This clonotype was seen at least ten times. This chain uses TRBV19 with TRBJ2-1, with D perhaps given as TRBD1 or TRBD2 (5 bases each). With 7 bases removed from V and 4 bases from J, the gap between germline ends came to 17 bases. Germline V gives CDR1 LNHDA, CDR2 SQIVND (reference sequence). The CDR3 extends over 15 amino acids. CDR3 residues: CASINRLGGYNEQFF. The CDR3 DNA reads as TGTGCCAGTATAAACCGGCTTGGGGGTTACAATGAGCAGTTCTTC.

The CDR3, as DNA: TGCGCCAGCAGCTTTTCGTTTAACACTGAAGCTTTCTTT. It encodes CASSFSFNTEAFF. This chain uses TRBV5-1 with TRBJ1-1; no firm D call. Trimming removed 2 bases at V and 2 bases at J, with 7 bases between. CDR3 length equals 13 residues. CDR1 is SGHRS, CDR2 YFSETQ, per germline.

This clonotype turned up a few times. This chain joins TRBV6-5 and TRBJ2-1; D unresolved. TRBJ2-7 explains the end of the DNA better; the J call may be wrong. The germline gives CDR1 MNHEY, CDR2 SVGAGI. This CDR3 is 16 amino acids long. The CDR3 protein is CASSYSTPGSYNEQYF. For the CDR3, the DNA is TGTGCCAGCAGTTACTCGACCCCTGGGTCCTACAATGAGCAGTACTTC.

This clonotype was detected ten times or more. The CDR3 loop reads CASSGPGTGGFSETQYF. The CDR3 DNA follows: TGTGCCAGCAGCGGCCCCGGGACAGGGGGCTTCTCGGAGACCCAGTACTTC. The chain has TRBV5-4 and TRBJ2-5; 12 positions match TRBD1. Germline V CDR1 and CDR2: SGHNT, YYREEE (reference sequence). J lost 5 bases, V lost 4 bases, and 12 bases had no gene match. CDR3 length: 17 amino acids.

This clonotype has ten or more counts. V usage is TRBV7-9 and J usage is TRBJ1-2; D is unclear. V was pared by 0 bases and J by 0 bases, with 8 bases between. Germline-derived CDR1 and CDR2 are SEHNR and FQNEAQ (reference sequence). This CDR3 comprises 15 residues. Here the CDR3 reads CASSLAANTNYGYTF. CDR3 in DNA: TGTGCCAGCAGCTTAGCGGCGAATACTAACTATGGCTACACCTTC. The variable domain in full, completed from reference TRBV7-9 and TRBJ1-2, reads DTGVSQNPRHKITKRGQNVTFRCDPISEHNRLYWYRQTLGQGPEFLTYFQNEAQLEKSRLLSDRFSAERPKGSFSTLEIQRTEQGDSAMYLCASSLAANTNYGYTFGSGTRLTVV.

The chain carries TRBV6-2 or TRBV6-3 and TRBJ1-6; D gene uncertain. Germline CDR1 reads MNHEY; CDR2 reads SVGEGT. The V gene lost 4 bases and the J gene lost 6 bases, with 7 bases spanning the gap. This CDR3 has 13 amino acids. CDR3 bases: TGTGCCAGCAGTTTGTACGGTAATTCACCCCTCCACTTT. This encodes CASSLYGNSPLHF.

The gene calls are TRBV6-5 and TRBJ2-7; TRBD1 agrees at 7 bases. In germline, CDR1 is MNHEY, CDR2 SVGAGI. The ends lost 6 bases at V and 0 bases at J; junction bases unmatched: 11. The CDR3 length is 16 residues. Here the CDR3 reads CASRGPGQLSSYEQYF. The CDR3 DNA is TGTGCCAGCAGGGGCCCGGGACAGTTGAGCTCCTACGAGCAGTACTTC.

This clonotype occurred a few times. The rearrangement joins TRBV10-3 to TRBJ2-5; perhaps D is TRBD1 or TRBD2 (7 bases each). The V gene's germline CDR1 is ENHRY and CDR2 SYGVKD. The CDR3 runs to 12 residues. V was shortened by 8 bases and J by 7 bases, with 14 bases between the two germline ends. CDR3 DNA: TGTGCCATCTCACCAGGGGGGGCGACCCAGTACTTC. Its translation is CAISPGGATQYF.

This chain connects TRBV9 to TRBJ1-5, with unresolved D. The CDR3 sequence is 14 residues long. CDR1 is SGDLS and CDR2 is YYNGEE in the germline V gene. Trimming shortened V by 3 bases and J by 2 bases, and 9 bases separated the two germline ends. Here the CDR3 reads CASSADGRNQPQHF. In DNA, the CDR3 is TGTGCCAGCAGCGCAGACGGACGCAATCAGCCCCAGCATTTT. The full variable domain, in which reference TRBV9 and TRBJ1-5 provide the parts outside the CDR3, is DSGVTQTPKHLITATGQRVTLRCSPRSGDLSVYWYQQSLDQGLQFLIQYYNGEERAKGNILERFSAQQFPDLHSELNLSSLELGDSALYFCASSADGRNQPQHFGDGTRLSIL.

The genes are TRBV11-3 and TRBJ2-1; perhaps TRBD2 as D (7 bases). CDR3 length: 15 amino acids. Germline CDR1 reads SGHNT; CDR2 reads YENEEA. V shed 5 bases and J shed 8 bases, with 19 bases lying between them. The chain's CDR3 is CASSQGGSKGDEQFF. CDR3 in DNA: TGTGCCAGCAGCCAGGGAGGGTCAAAGGGGGATGAGCAGTTCTTC.

This clonotype has a handful of counts. A junction end diverges from the germline sequence, so it may reflect a read error. This chain joins TRBV6-6 and TRBJ1-6, with TRBD1 matching over 8 bases. Germline values: CDR1 MNHNY, CDR2 SVGAGI (reference sequence). This CDR3 has 16 amino acids. The CDR3 protein is CASSNARQGRDSPPHF. The CDR3 bases are TGTGCCAGCAGTAACGCAAGACAGGGGCGGGATTCACCCCCCCACTTT.

This clonotype has a count of ten or more. V usage is TRBV12-3 or TRBV12-4 and J usage is TRBJ2-5, with 12 positions matching TRBD2. The CDR3 contains 18 residues. V shed 2 bases and J 2 bases; nucleotides not matched to a gene: 9. Written as DNA, the CDR3 is TGTGCCAGCAGTTTATTGCTAGCGGGGGGGCCTGAACAAGAGACCCAGTACTTC. Residues: CASSLLLAGGPEQETQYF.

This chain uses TRBV5-4 with TRBJ2-3; 10 bases fit TRBD2. Germline CDR1 reads SGHNT; CDR2 reads YYREEE (reference sequence). With V trimmed by 0 bases and J by 6 bases, 7 bases remained unmatched. The CDR3 has 16 residues. The CDR3 DNA follows: TGTGCCAGCAGCTTGGTCGGTAGCGGGAGGCGGGATACGCAGTATTTT. Its translation: CASSLVGSGRRDTQYF.

About this clonotype: A junction end diverges from the germline sequence, so it may reflect a read error. This chain joins TRBV12-3 or TRBV12-4 and TRBJ2-3; D perhaps matches TRBD1 (5 bases). The CDR3 contains 14 residues. CDR3 DNA sequence: TGTGCCAGCAGTTCCACACAGACAGTAGAGGCCCAGTATTTC. Translation gives CASSSTQTVEAQYF.

This clonotype was seen repeatedly, ten times or more. This chain links TRBV30 with TRBJ2-1; D not resolved. The CDR3 has 13 amino acids. From germline, CDR1 is GTSNPN and CDR2 SVGIG (reference sequence). CDR3 sequence reads: CAYSWPPYNEQFF. CDR3 in DNA: TGTGCGTACAGCTGGCCCCCGTACAATGAGCAGTTCTTC.

This clonotype appeared many times. The chain couples TRBV7-6 to TRBJ2-3; D uncertain. CDR3 length equals 16 residues. With 4 bases removed from V and 1 base from J, the gap between germline ends came to 15 bases. CDR1 and CDR2 from the germline V gene are SGHVS and FNYEAQ. CDR3: CASSSYSHPGTDTQYF. In nucleotides, the CDR3 is TGTGCCAGCAGCTCATATAGCCATCCCGGCACAGATACGCAGTATTTT.

This clonotype was found a few times. V gene TRBV29-1 combines with J gene TRBJ1-3; the D is unclear. The germline V and J ends were trimmed by 3 bases and 3 bases, with 9 bases remaining between them. Germline loops: CDR1 SQVTM, CDR2 ANQGSEA. This CDR3 is 13 amino acids long. For the CDR3, the DNA is TGCAGCGTTGACTGGGGAGGTGGAAACACCATATATTTT. Amino acids: CSVDWGGGNTIYF.

Of note for this clonotype: The conserved phenylalanine or tryptophan is not found at the CDR3 terminus, so this likely reflects a read error. The J gene is TRBJ2-7, the V gene TRBV6-1; possibly TRBD1 for D (5 bases). CDR1 MNHNS and CDR2 SASEGT come from the germline V gene. V dropped 6 bases and J dropped 5 bases, with 14 bases sitting between them. The CDR3 consists of 13 residues. The CDR3 coding sequence is TGTGCCAGCAGGGACAATTCCGGCCACGAGCAGTACATC. Protein sequence: CASRDNSGHEQYI.

This chain uses TRBV7-2 with TRBJ2-5; D remains ambiguous. The J call is in doubt because the DNA end fits TRBJ2-7 better. The CDR3 totals 12 residues. Germline CDR1 is SGHTA and CDR2 is FQGNSA. CDR3 sequence reads: CASSLTAFEQYF. The DNA of the CDR3 is TGTGCCAGCAGCTTGACCGCCTTCGAGCAGTACTTC.

This clonotype was observed many times. The chain joins TRBV20-1 to TRBJ2-5, with 12 bases aligning to TRBD1. The junction had 15 bases not matched to a gene; V was cut back by 2 bases and J by 11 bases. The CDR3 has 16 residues. Germline V lookup: CDR1 DFQATT, CDR2 SNEGSKA (reference sequence). CDR3 DNA sequence: TGCAGTGCTAGAAAACCCGCCGGGACAGGGGGCGGGGAGCAGTACTTC. It yields the protein CSARKPAGTGGGEQYF.

CDR3 sequence reads: CASSFVAQVHHNSPLHF. CDR3 nucleotide sequence: TGTGCCAGCAGCTTCGTTGCGCAGGTGCACCATAATTCACCCCTCCACTTT. The J gene is TRBJ1-6, the V gene TRBV27; no clear D. Trimming removed 6 bases at V and 5 bases at J, with 20 bases between. The CDR3 spans 17 residues. CDR1 MNHEY and CDR2 SMNVEV come from the germline V gene (reference sequence).

This clonotype has ten or more counts. The CDR3 DNA reads TGTGCCAGCAGCGTAGGAGGGCTCGAGCAGTACTTC. Protein: CASSVGGLEQYF. V gene TRBV9 combines with J gene TRBJ2-7, with D possibly matching TRBD2 (5 bases). The germline V and J ends were trimmed by 0 bases and 6 bases, with 7 bases remaining between them. The germline gives CDR1 SGDLS, CDR2 YYNGEE. CDR3 length equals 12 residues.

Comments on this clonotype: A much larger clone is a single base away; this may be a read error. The chain has TRBV20-1 and TRBJ2-7, with D unresolved. Per the germline V gene, CDR1 is DFQATT and CDR2 is SNEGSKA (reference sequence). Trimming took 4 bases from V and 6 from J, leaving 13 bases between them. This CDR3 contains 12 residues. As DNA, the CDR3 is TGCAGTGCTACCGGAAGGGATATCGAGCAGTACTTC. The encoded protein is CSATGRDIEQYF.

The chain recombines TRBV20-1 with TRBJ1-1, with D hard to call. This CDR3 contains 12 residues. V was pared by 5 bases and J by 1 base, with 8 bases between. Germline V gene sequence: CDR1 DFQATT, CDR2 SNEGSKA (reference sequence). CDR3 sequence reads: CSAPTQNTEAFF. CDR3 DNA: TGCAGTGCTCCGACCCAGAACACTGAAGCTTTCTTT.

The chain is built from TRBV20-1 and TRBJ1-2; 7 bases are shared with TRBD1. V lost 1 base to trimming and J lost 8 bases; unmatched junction nucleotides: 10. This CDR3 region has 14 residues. From germline, CDR1 is DFQATT and CDR2 SNEGSKA (reference sequence). CDR3 region: CSARAETGFRGYTF. The CDR3 nucleotides read TGCAGTGCTAGAGCTGAGACAGGGTTTCGCGGCTACACCTTC.

There are a few counts of this clonotype. V and J are TRBV7-4 and TRBJ1-4; 10 bases are shared with TRBD1. The CDR3 contains 16 residues. The germline gives CDR1 SGHVT, CDR2 SQSDAQ. V was clipped by 11 bases and J by 3 bases; unmatched bases: 12. DNA for the CDR3: TGTGCCTTCGACAGGGGGCTGGATTTGGCTAATGAAAAACTGTTTTTT. Translating gives CAFDRGLDLANEKLFF.

The V gene is TRBV12-3 or TRBV12-4, the J gene TRBJ2-3; D may be TRBD2 (5 bases). The CDR3 is 14 residues long. The V end was cut by 3 bases, the J end by 4 bases, with 11 bases between. Written as DNA, the CDR3 is TGTGCCAGCAGTTTTGAAGGAGGAGCAGATACGCAGTATTTT. Protein sequence: CASSFEGGADTQYF.

Comments on this clonotype: Given a much more abundant clone one base away, this may be a read error. The V gene is TRBV5-6, the J gene TRBJ2-1; perhaps TRBD2 as D (7 bases). This CDR3 comprises 15 residues. Germline V gene data show CDR1 as SGHDT and CDR2 as YYEEEE. V lost 3 bases to trimming and J lost 10 bases, with 20 bases between them. The CDR3 is CASSYSGTPSYEQFF. The CDR3 coding sequence is TGTGCCAGCAGCTACAGCGGGACACCATCCTACGAGCAGTTCTTC.

This clonotype was observed a few times. The chain employs TRBV6-2 or TRBV6-3 and TRBJ1-1; D unresolved. CDR3 length: 12 amino acids. CDR1 MNHEY and CDR2 SVGEGT come from the germline V gene. V lost 10 bases and J 0 bases, leaving 9 bases between the germline ends. CDR3 bases: TGTGCCACACTGACGGTGAACACTGAAGCTTTCTTT. Translation gives CATLTVNTEAFF.